This TCR beta chain was observed in a study of blood T cell repertoires in COVID-19. Study-wide background: Samples of COVID-19 (acute and convalescent) were obtained from the United States, Italy and Spain.

Original processing methods: How many nucleated cells were present was estimated from reference gene primer amplification. Profiling relied on immunoSEQ multiplex PCR, and the TCRdb table lists in-frame clones only, not all of them. V, J and clone size were drawn from that table, and D and trimming were deduced from the DNA. The sample records roughly 110,000 clones, approximately 89% being singletons. The sample was peripheral blood. This sequence originates from a man aged 50 to 60 with active or convalescent COVID-19.

In nucleotides, the CDR3 is TGTGCCAGCAGCCAACGACGCGGGACTAGCGGGACCCCGGCCAACACCGGGGAGCTGTTTTTT. This encodes CASSQRRGTSGTPANTGELFF. The V and J genes are TRBV14 and TRBJ2-2; 13 positions match TRBD2. The V and J ends lost 2 bases and 2 bases, in that order; junction bases with no gene match: 14. CDR1 and CDR2 (germline): SGHDN, FVKESK. This CDR3 is built from 21 residues.